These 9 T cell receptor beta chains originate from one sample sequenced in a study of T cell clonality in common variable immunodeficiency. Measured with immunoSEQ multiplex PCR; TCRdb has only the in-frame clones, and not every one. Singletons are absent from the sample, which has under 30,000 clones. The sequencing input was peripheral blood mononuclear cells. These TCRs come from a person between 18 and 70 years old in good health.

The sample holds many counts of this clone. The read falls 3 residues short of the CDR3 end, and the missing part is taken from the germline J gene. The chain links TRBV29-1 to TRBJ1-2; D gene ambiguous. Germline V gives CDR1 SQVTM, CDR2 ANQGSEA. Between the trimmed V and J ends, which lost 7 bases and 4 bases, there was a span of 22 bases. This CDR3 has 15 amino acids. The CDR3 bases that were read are TGCAGCGGGGTACCTAATCGGGGTCCCTCCTATGGC. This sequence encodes CSGVPNRGPSYG. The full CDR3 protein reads CSGVPNRGPSYGYTF.

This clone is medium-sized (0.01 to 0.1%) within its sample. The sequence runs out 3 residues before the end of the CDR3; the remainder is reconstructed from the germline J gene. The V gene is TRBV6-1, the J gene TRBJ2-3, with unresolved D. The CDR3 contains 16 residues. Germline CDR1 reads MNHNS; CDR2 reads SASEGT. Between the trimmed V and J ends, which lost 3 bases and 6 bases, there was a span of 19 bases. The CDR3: CASSEFGRIGSDTQYF. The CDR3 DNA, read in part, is TGTGCCAGCAGTGAGTTTGGCAGGATCGGTTCGGATACG.

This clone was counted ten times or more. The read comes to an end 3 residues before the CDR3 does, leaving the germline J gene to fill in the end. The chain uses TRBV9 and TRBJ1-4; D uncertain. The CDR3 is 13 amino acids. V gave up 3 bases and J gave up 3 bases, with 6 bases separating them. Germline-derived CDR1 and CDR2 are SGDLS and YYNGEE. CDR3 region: CASSGRANEKLFF. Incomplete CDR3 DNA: TGTGCCAGCAGCGGTAGGGCTAATGAAAAA.

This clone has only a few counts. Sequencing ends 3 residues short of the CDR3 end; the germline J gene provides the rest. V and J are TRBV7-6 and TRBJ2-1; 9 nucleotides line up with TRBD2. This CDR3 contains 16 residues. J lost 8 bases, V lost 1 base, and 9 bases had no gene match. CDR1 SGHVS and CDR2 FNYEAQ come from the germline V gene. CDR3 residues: CASSLVSAGGRDEQFF. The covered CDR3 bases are TGTGCCAGCAGCTTAGTGTCTGCGGGGGGGCGCGATGAG.

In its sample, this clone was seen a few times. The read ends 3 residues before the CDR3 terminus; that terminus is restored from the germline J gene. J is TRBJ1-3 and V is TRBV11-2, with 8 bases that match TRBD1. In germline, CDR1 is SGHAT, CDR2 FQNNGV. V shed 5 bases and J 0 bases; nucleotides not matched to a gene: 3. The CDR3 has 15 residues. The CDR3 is CASSRTGGSGNTIYF. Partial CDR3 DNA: TGTGCCAGCAGCCGAACAGGGGGCTCTGGAAACACC.

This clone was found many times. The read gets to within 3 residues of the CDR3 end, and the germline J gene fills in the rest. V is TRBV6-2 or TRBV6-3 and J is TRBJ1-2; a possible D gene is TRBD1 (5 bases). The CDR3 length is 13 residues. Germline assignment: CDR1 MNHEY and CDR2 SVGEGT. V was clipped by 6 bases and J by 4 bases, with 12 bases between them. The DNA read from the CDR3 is TGTGCCAGCAGGTCCGGGGGTACCTATGGC. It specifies CASRSGGTYG. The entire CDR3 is CASRSGGTYGYTF.

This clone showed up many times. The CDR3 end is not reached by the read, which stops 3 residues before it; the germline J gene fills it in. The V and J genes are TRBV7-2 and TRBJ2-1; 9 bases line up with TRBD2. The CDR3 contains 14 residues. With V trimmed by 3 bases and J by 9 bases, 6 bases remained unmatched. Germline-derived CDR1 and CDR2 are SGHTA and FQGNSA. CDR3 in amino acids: CASSFPTSGGEQFF. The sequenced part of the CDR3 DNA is TGTGCCAGCAGCTTCCCGACTAGCGGCGGTGAG.

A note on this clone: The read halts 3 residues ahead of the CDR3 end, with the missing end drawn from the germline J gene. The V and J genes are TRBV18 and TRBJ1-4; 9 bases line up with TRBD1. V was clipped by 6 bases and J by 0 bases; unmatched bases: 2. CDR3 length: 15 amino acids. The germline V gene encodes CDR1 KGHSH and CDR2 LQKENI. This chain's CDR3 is CASSGQGATNEKLFF. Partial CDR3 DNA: TGTGCCAGCTCGGGACAGGGTGCAACTAATGAAAAA.

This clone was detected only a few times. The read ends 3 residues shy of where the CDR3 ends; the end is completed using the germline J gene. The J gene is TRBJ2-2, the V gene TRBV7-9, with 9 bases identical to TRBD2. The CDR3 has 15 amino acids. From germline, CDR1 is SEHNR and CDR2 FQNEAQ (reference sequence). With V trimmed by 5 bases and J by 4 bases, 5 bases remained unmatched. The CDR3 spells CASSQGLARTGELFF. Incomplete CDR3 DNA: TGTGCCAGCAGCCAAGGACTAGCGCGCACCGGGGAG.